This entry lists 30 T cell receptor beta chains sequenced from one sample in a study of shared clonotypes between healthy human individuals. The protocol was immunoSEQ multiplex PCR, while the TCRdb copy is restricted to in-frame clones and leaves out a portion. The sample lists about half a million clones; 79% were seen once. The sample comprised PBMCs. The source of these receptors is a woman aged 40 to 50 in good health. Some clones in this sample may be carry-over from other donors' samples.

The CDR3 protein is CASSLGAWGGRTGELFF. CDR3 in DNA: TGTGCCAGCAGCTTAGGAGCTTGGGGGGGTCGTACCGGGGAGCTGTTTTTT. The chain carries TRBV7-6 and TRBJ2-2, with 7 bases matching TRBD2. Trimming removed 1 base from V and 5 bases from J; junction bases left unmatched: 10. The CDR3 extends over 17 amino acids. Germline CDR1 is SGHVS and CDR2 is FNYEAQ.

The chain recombines TRBV14 with TRBJ1-1; TRBD1 is a possible D gene (6 bases). Germline V gene lookup returns CDR1 SGHDN and CDR2 FVKESK. The V end was cut by 3 bases, the J end by 6 bases, with 17 bases between. This CDR3 comprises 15 residues. CDR3 sequence (DNA): TGTGCCAGCAGCCAGCAACGGGGGCAATGGGCTGAAGCTTTCTTT. The encoded protein is CASSQQRGQWAEAFF. Complete variable domain (other parts from reference TRBV14 and TRBJ1-1): EAGVTQFPSHSVIEKGQTVTLRCDPISGHDNLYWYRRVMGKEIKFLLHFVKESKQDESGMPNNRFLAERTGGTYSTLKVQPAELEDSGVYFCASSQQRGQWAEAFFGQGTRLTVV.

The CDR3 sequence is CASRSRPGGSGGEQFF. As DNA, the CDR3 is TGTGCCAGCAGGAGCCGGCCTGGCGGAAGTGGTGGTGAGCAGTTCTTC. The V and J genes are TRBV5-4 and TRBJ2-1; no definite D call. The germline V gene has CDR1 SGHNT and CDR2 YYREEE (reference sequence). The CDR3 contains 16 residues. Trimming left V 5 bases short and J 9 bases short, with 24 bases between.

This clone was picked up a small number of times. The V gene is TRBV6-1, the J gene TRBJ2-4; perhaps TRBD1 as D (5 bases). The germline CDR1 and CDR2 sequences are MNHNS and SASEGT. The CDR3 totals 13 residues. Trimming took off 2 bases at V and 6 bases at J, with 8 bases between the two ends. Here the CDR3 reads CASSEQTVNIQYF. DNA of the CDR3: TGTGCCAGCAGTGAACAGACAGTAAACATTCAGTACTTC.

This chain joins TRBV19 and TRBJ1-1; the D is unclear. The CDR3 is made up of 13 amino acids. Germline V gene lookup returns CDR1 LNHDA and CDR2 SQIVND (reference sequence). Trimming cost V 2 bases and J 1 base, with 5 bases left between them. The CDR3 sequence is CASSISQNTEAFF. For the CDR3, the DNA is TGTGCCAGTAGTATAAGCCAGAACACTGAAGCTTTCTTT.

The chain combines TRBV30 with TRBJ1-6; no firm D call. The germline CDR1 and CDR2 sequences are GTSNPN and SVGIG (reference sequence). Deletions cut 0 bases from V and 13 bases from J, with 10 bases between. CDR3 size: 12 residues. The CDR3, as DNA: TGTGCCTGGAGTGTAGTGGGAGGCCCCCTCCACTTT. This encodes CAWSVVGGPLHF.

The chain is built from TRBV28 and TRBJ2-7; TRBD2 might be the D (6 bases). In germline, CDR1 is MDHEN, CDR2 SYDVKM. Trimming stripped 7 bases from V and 3 bases from J, with 16 bases between. The CDR3 runs to 14 residues. CDR3 DNA: TGTGCCAGCACCTCAGCGGGTTTCGGCTACGAGCAGTACTTC. Translation gives CASTSAGFGYEQYF.

The rearrangement joins TRBV19 to TRBJ1-5; TRBD1 matches at 7 bases. Germline V gene data show CDR1 as LNHDA and CDR2 as SQIVND (reference sequence). J gave up 2 bases and V 3 bases, and 13 bases lay outside the gene matches. The CDR3 is 18 residues long. Written as DNA, the CDR3 is TGTGCCAGTAGTATCCCCGCCGGGACAGCGTTGGGCAATCAGCCCCAGCATTTT. Its translation is CASSIPAGTALGNQPQHF.

V usage is TRBV11-3 and J usage is TRBJ2-1; TRBD2 matches at 10 bases. The CDR3 runs to 13 residues. Germline lookup yields CDR1 SGHNT and CDR2 YENEEA. Trimming at V came to 6 bases and at J to 9 bases, leaving 5 bases not matched to a gene. The CDR3 nucleotides read TGTGCCAGCAGGGCTAGCGGGAGATCTGAGCAGTTCTTC. It yields the protein CASRASGRSEQFF.

This clone was seen a few times. This chain joins TRBV28 and TRBJ1-3; the D gene is possibly TRBD1 (5 bases). Germline-derived CDR1 and CDR2 are MDHEN and SYDVKM. The germline V and J ends were trimmed by 9 bases and 2 bases, with 14 bases remaining between them. This CDR3 contains 14 residues. The CDR3 region has the DNA TGTGCCAGTACTCAGGGTGGTCCTGGAAACACCATATATTTT. It codes for CASTQGGPGNTIYF.

Only a few counts were recorded for this clone. The gene calls are TRBV19 and TRBJ2-7, with TRBD1 as a possible D gene (5 bases). Germline CDR1 and CDR2: LNHDA and SQIVND (reference sequence). The CDR3 has 15 amino acids. The V and J ends lost 3 bases and 2 bases respectively, with 14 bases between them. The CDR3 region is CASSIKAGPTYEQYF. The CDR3 nucleotides are TGTGCCAGTAGTATTAAGGCAGGGCCAACCTACGAGCAGTACTTC.

The gene calls are TRBV5-1 and TRBJ1-2; D is perhaps TRBD1 (6 bases). The ends were cut back, 4 bases at V and 4 bases at J, with 14 bases in the middle. The germline V gene has CDR1 SGHRS and CDR2 YFSETQ. The CDR3 extends over 14 amino acids. CDR3 loop: CASSSGGLGYGYTF. CDR3 DNA sequence: TGCGCCAGCAGCAGTGGGGGCCTAGGCTATGGCTACACCTTC. Full variable domain (missing parts from reference TRBV5-1 and TRBJ1-2): KAGVTQTPRYLIKTRGQQVTLSCSPISGHRSVSWYQQTPGQGLQFLFEYFSETQRNKGNFPGRFSGRQFSNSRSEMNVSTLELGDSALYLCASSSGGLGYGYTFGSGTRLTVV.

The gene calls are TRBV23-1 and TRBJ2-3; possible D gene TRBD1, 5 bases. TRBV23-1 is flagged as an ORF with uncertain function. The V end lost 4 bases, the J end lost 4 bases, and 9 bases lay between the germline ends. The CDR3 sequence is 13 residues long. The chain's CDR3 is CASSLQGPDTQYF. In nucleotides, the CDR3 is TGCGCCAGCAGTCTCCAGGGTCCAGATACGCAGTATTTT.

V gene TRBV18 combines with J gene TRBJ2-7, with D unclear. Germline V gene lookup returns CDR1 KGHSH and CDR2 LQKENI. This CDR3 has 14 amino acids. Trimming took 3 bases from V and 2 from J, leaving 11 bases between them. CDR3 sequence: CASSPGQATYEQYF. For the CDR3, the DNA is TGTGCCAGCTCACCCGGGCAGGCTACCTACGAGCAGTACTTC.

The genes are TRBV5-1 and TRBJ2-7; perhaps D is TRBD1 or TRBD2 (5 bases each). The CDR3 is 14 residues long. V gave up 4 bases and J gave up 4 bases, with 15 bases separating them. Germline values: CDR1 SGHRS, CDR2 YFSETQ. The CDR3 loop is CASSPGTLKYEQYF. CDR3 coding DNA: TGCGCCAGCAGCCCCGGGACCCTAAAGTACGAGCAGTACTTC.

The gene calls are TRBV7-2 and TRBJ1-2, with 7 bases identical to TRBD1. The CDR3 is made up of 14 amino acids. The germline gives CDR1 SGHTA, CDR2 FQGNSA. V shed 1 base, J shed 7 bases, and the junction held 6 bases outside the gene matches. CDR3 DNA: TGTGCCAGCAGCTTAGACAGGGGCGGGGCTGGCTACACCTTC. It yields the protein CASSLDRGGAGYTF.

The rearrangement links TRBV28 to TRBJ1-2, with TRBD1 identical over 7 bases. The CDR3 loop spans 12 amino acids. J lost 8 bases, V lost 5 bases, and 5 bases had no gene match. Germline values: CDR1 MDHEN, CDR2 SYDVKM. The CDR3 bases are TGTGCCAGCAGTCAACAGGGGTGGGGCTACACCTTC. The encoded protein is CASSQQGWGYTF.

The chain combines TRBV4-2 with TRBJ2-7, with 9 bases fitting TRBD1. V trimming: 0 bases; J trimming: 1 base; junction bases outside the gene matches: 1. The germline V gene encodes CDR1 LGHNA and CDR2 YNFKEQ. The CDR3 consists of 15 residues. DNA for the CDR3: TGTGCCAGCAGCCAAGATGACAGGGGGTCCTACGAGCAGTACTTC. Protein: CASSQDDRGSYEQYF.

This rearrangement joins TRBV10-2 to TRBJ2-5; the D gene is possibly TRBD1 (6 bases). The J call could be wrong; TRBJ2-7 is a better fit for the DNA end. Per the germline V gene, CDR1 is WSHSY and CDR2 is SAAADI. The CDR3 runs 14 residues. The CDR3 DNA sequence: TGCGCCAGCAGACCGAGGGGGAGCTCCTACGAGCAGTACTTC. This translates into CASRPRGSSYEQYF.

J is TRBJ1-4 and V is TRBV7-2, with D possibly TRBD1 on 6 matching bases. Germline CDR1 and CDR2: SGHTA and FQGNSA. The CDR3 runs to 15 residues. Trimming pared 5 bases from V and 0 bases from J, leaving 10 bases between. CDR3 in amino acids: CASSPQGATNEKLFF. DNA for the CDR3: TGTGCCAGCAGCCCACAGGGCGCAACTAATGAAAAACTGTTTTTT.

CDR3 in DNA: TGTGCCAGCAGCCCCATGGGACTAGCGGGAATATACACAGATACGCAGTATTTT. Translated: CASSPMGLAGIYTDTQYF. The rearrangement uses TRBV7-2 and TRBJ2-3; 13 nucleotides align to TRBD2. Looked up from germline, CDR1 is SGHTA and CDR2 is FQGNSA. Germline trimming cut 5 bases from V and 2 bases from J; bases unmatched to any gene: 10. CDR3 length equals 18 residues. The full variable domain, in which reference TRBV7-2 and TRBJ2-3 provide the parts outside the CDR3, is GAGVSQSPSNKVTEKGKDVELRCDPISGHTALYWYRQSLGQGLEFLIYFQGNSAPDKSGLPSDRFSAERTGGSVSTLTIQRTQQEDSAVYLCASSPMGLAGIYTDTQYFGPGTRLTVL.

This clone was recorded a few times. V and J are TRBV18 and TRBJ2-7; TRBD1 aligns across 7 bases. CDR1 and CDR2 (germline): KGHSH, LQKENI. V gave up 9 bases and J gave up 2 bases; unmatched junction bases: 7. This CDR3 has 13 amino acids. The CDR3 DNA sequence: TGTGCCAGTACGACAGGGCCGACCTACGAGCAGTACTTC. Encoded protein: CASTTGPTYEQYF.

There are many counts of this clone. The chain recombines TRBV13 with TRBJ2-1; 11 bases line up with TRBD2. Germline V gene sequence: CDR1 PRHDT, CDR2 FYEKMQ (reference sequence). V lost 5 bases to trimming and J lost 0 bases; unmatched junction nucleotides: 15. The CDR3 is made up of 20 amino acids. The CDR3 DNA sequence: TGTGCCAGCAGCCGTCCCTCGGGACTAGCGGCTAGGAGCTCCTACAATGAGCAGTTCTTC. Protein product: CASSRPSGLAARSSYNEQFF.

The gene calls are TRBV27 and TRBJ1-1; a possible D gene is TRBD1 (5 bases). The CDR3 covers 14 residues. The V gene lost 7 bases and the J gene lost 4 bases, with 16 bases spanning the gap. CDR1 and CDR2 from the germline V gene are MNHEY and SMNVEV (reference sequence). CDR3 coding DNA: TGTGCCAGCAAGACGGCAGGGCTAGGCACTGAAGCTTTCTTT. Translating gives CASKTAGLGTEAFF.

As concerns this clone: At one boundary the junction diverges from the germline segment, which might be a read error. The chain links TRBV10-3 to TRBJ2-5; TRBD2 aligns across 7 bases. The CDR3 consists of 14 residues. Germline CDR1 ENHRY, CDR2 SYGVKD. The CDR3 sequence is CAISVRGGRETRYF. The CDR3 DNA is TGTGCCATCAGTGTCCGCGGGGGAAGAGAGACCCGGTACTTC.

This clone showed up many times. V and J are TRBV5-1 and TRBJ2-3; 8 bases align to TRBD1. Germline V gene sequence: CDR1 SGHRS, CDR2 YFSETQ. J gave up 2 bases and V 1 base, and 6 bases lay outside the gene matches. CDR3 length equals 16 residues. The CDR3 here is CASSLRTGGLTDTQYF. In DNA form, the CDR3 reads TGCGCCAGCAGCTTGCGAACAGGGGGACTCACAGATACGCAGTATTTT.

J is TRBJ1-1 and V is TRBV5-1, with 7 positions matching TRBD1. This CDR3 is built from 15 residues. Germline loops: CDR1 SGHRS, CDR2 YFSETQ. After removal of 2 bases from V and 3 bases from J, the junction contained 7 bases not matched to a gene. Written as DNA, the CDR3 is TGCGCCAGCAGCTTACGACAGGGAAGTGACACTGAAGCTTTCTTT. Its translation: CASSLRQGSDTEAFF.

The chain uses TRBV13 and TRBJ1-2; maybe TRBD1 (5 bases). This CDR3 contains 13 residues. Between the trimmed V and J ends, which lost 3 bases and 8 bases, there was a span of 13 bases. CDR1 PRHDT and CDR2 FYEKMQ come from the germline V gene (reference sequence). DNA for the CDR3: TGTGCCAGCAGCTTGGGCGGGACGGAAGGCTACACCTTC. This translates into CASSLGGTEGYTF.

The chain carries TRBV7-3 and TRBJ2-3, with 8 positions matching TRBD2. The CDR3 sequence is 14 residues long. The J segment lost 3 bases and the V segment lost 8 bases, leaving 7 bases of the junction unmatched. Germline V lookup: CDR1 SGHTA, CDR2 FQGTGA. The CDR3 nucleotides are TGTGCCAGCGCGGAACTAGCGGCTACAGATACGCAGTATTTT. Translation gives CASAELAATDTQYF.

The J gene is TRBJ1-1, the V gene TRBV7-3; unclear D gene. The germline V gene encodes CDR1 SGHTA and CDR2 FQGTGA. This CDR3 is 13 amino acids long. The V end lost 5 bases, the J end lost 3 bases, and 10 bases lay between the germline ends. DNA of the CDR3: TGTGCCAGCAGCGTCAGCGTTTACACTGAAGCTTTCTTT. This gives the protein CASSVSVYTEAFF.